The following is a T cell receptor beta chain sequence with its context. Antigen specificity is unknown. The data originate from a study of T cells in localized non-small cell lung cancer. Losses at the gene ends were 2 bases for V and 1 base for J; bases not matched to a gene: 10. Germline CDR1 reads SGHVS; CDR2 reads FQNEAQ. The CDR3 runs to 17 residues. Findings of the study overall: Prolonged overall survival went with higher T cell density in the blood. Compared with tumor, uninvolved adjacent lung displayed greater T cell clonality, ranking highest overall.

Generated by immunoSEQ multiplex PCR, the TCRdb table keeps only in-frame clones and is missing some. The sample has about 59,000 clones, roughly nine tenths seen once. The receptor was derived from a man between 40 and 75 years old with stage I lung adenocarcinoma. The rearrangement uses TRBV7-8 and TRBJ2-5; 7 bases are a match to TRBD2. The source material was peripheral blood, sampled before any cancer treatment. The CDR3 nucleotides read TGTGCCAGCAGCTTATTGAGGCTAGCGGAGATCCAAGAGACCCAGTACTTC. Translating it yields CASSLLRLAEIQETQYF.